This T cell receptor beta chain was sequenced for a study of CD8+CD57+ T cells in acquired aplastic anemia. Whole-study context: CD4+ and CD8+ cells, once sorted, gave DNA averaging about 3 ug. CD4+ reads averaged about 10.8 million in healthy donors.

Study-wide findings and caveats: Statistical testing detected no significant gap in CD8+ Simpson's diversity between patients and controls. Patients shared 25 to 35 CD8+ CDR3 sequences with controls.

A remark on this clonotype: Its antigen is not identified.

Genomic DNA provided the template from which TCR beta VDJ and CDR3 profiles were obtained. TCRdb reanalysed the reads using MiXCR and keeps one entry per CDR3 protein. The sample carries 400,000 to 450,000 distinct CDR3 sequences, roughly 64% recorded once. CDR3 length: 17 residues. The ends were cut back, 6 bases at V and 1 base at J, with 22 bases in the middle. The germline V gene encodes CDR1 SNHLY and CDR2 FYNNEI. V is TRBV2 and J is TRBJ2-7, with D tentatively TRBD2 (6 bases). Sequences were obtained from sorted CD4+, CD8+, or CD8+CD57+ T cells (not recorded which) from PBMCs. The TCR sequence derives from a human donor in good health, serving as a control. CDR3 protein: CASSFSLGSGPSYEQYF. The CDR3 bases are TGTGCCAGCAGCTTCAGCCTTGGTAGCGGTCCTTCCTACGAGCAGTACTTC.